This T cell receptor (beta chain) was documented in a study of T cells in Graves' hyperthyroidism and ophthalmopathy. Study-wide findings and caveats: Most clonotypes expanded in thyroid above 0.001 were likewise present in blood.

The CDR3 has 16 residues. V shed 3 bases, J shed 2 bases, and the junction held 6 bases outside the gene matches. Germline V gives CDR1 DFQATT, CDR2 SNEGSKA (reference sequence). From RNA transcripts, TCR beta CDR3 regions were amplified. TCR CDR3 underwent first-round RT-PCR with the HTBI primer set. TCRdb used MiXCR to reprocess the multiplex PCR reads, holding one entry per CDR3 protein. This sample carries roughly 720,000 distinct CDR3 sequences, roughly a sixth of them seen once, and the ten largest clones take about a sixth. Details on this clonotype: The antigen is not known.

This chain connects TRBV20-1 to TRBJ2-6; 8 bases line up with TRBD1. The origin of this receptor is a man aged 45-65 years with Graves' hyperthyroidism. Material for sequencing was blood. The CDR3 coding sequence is TGCAGTGCTAGTGGAACAGGGGGGCCTGGGGCCAACGTCCTGACTTTC. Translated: CSASGTGGPGANVLTF.